The 29 T cell receptor beta chains listed next were all sequenced from one sample in a study of Ad26.COV2.S vaccination and SARS-CoV-2 variants (TCRdb year 2021). Per the publication, the treatment or condition label means: 19 received Ad26.COV2.S at low or high dose, single or two shots; five or six received placebo; per-sample allocation not given. Repertoires of vaccine and placebo recipients were sequenced from samples collected on day 63 after the first injection. The library was built by means of the immunoSEQ multiplex PCR assay. TCRdb retrieved this table from immuneACCESS and kept in-frame rearrangements only. Not all clones are present; in checked studies, unresolved V genes account for under half, and no reason is known for the remainder. In this sample the table shows roughly 420,000 clones, 85% to 90% of which occur a single time. The ten largest account for about 2.7% of the sample.

The starting material was peripheral blood, obtained in a trial of Ad26.COV2.S vaccine versus placebo. Receptor source: a person aged 18-65 years who received the Ad26.COV2.S COVID-19 vaccine or a placebo.

The chain joins TRBV28 to TRBJ1-4; D unresolved. This CDR3 has 14 residues. The germline V gene encodes CDR1 MDHEN and CDR2 SYDVKM. With 7 bases removed from V and 0 bases from J, the gap between germline ends came to 9 bases. CDR3 DNA sequence: TGTGCCAGCAAATCAGGAGCAACTAATGAAAAACTGTTTTTT. It is translated as CASKSGATNEKLFF. The full variable domain, in which reference TRBV28 and TRBJ1-4 provide the parts outside the CDR3, is DVKVTQSSRYLVKRTGEKVFLECVQDMDHENMFWYRQDPGLGLRLIYFSYDVKMKEKGDIPEGYSVSREKKERFSLILESASTNQTSMYLCASKSGATNEKLFFGSGTQLSVL.

CDR3 sequence (DNA): TGTGCCACCAGTGATCGCGTGGGGTTAGCTTTCTTT. It is translated as CATSDRVGLAFF. This chain joins TRBV24-1 and TRBJ1-1; D gene uncertain. The CDR3 has 12 residues. Per germline, CDR1 KGHDR and CDR2 SFDVKD. V gave up 3 bases and J gave up 10 bases, with 11 bases separating them.

The rearrangement uses TRBV6-5 and TRBJ1-2; a weak D match, TRBD1 (6 bases). Trimming cost V 10 bases and J 4 bases, with 16 bases left between them. CDR1 and CDR2 (germline): MNHEY, SVGAGI. The CDR3 totals 13 residues. CDR3 DNA: TGTGCCACCACGACAGGTTTGGGCTATGGCTACACCTTC. This sequence encodes CATTTGLGYGYTF.

The chain combines TRBV15 with TRBJ1-4, with TRBD1 matching 8 bases. Germline V gene lookup returns CDR1 LNHNV and CDR2 YYDKDF (reference sequence). The CDR3 has 16 amino acids. V shed 1 base and J 6 bases; nucleotides not matched to a gene: 7. In nucleotides, the CDR3 is TGTGCCACCAGCAGAGGATCCTCAGGGGGCTATGAAAAACTGTTTTTT. Translated: CATSRGSSGGYEKLFF.

V and J are TRBV3-1 (or the pseudogene TRBV3-2) and TRBJ2-7; the match to TRBD2 covers 8 bases. The germline V gene has CDR1 LGHDT and CDR2 YNNKEL (reference sequence). V shed 3 bases, J shed 3 bases, and the junction held 4 bases outside the gene matches. The CDR3 spans 14 residues. The CDR3 region is CASSQQGTSYEQYF. The CDR3 DNA follows: TGTGCCAGCAGCCAGCAGGGGACTAGCTACGAGCAGTACTTC.

This chain links TRBV14 with TRBJ2-3; no definite D call. The CDR3 runs to 14 residues. Trimming cost V 0 bases and J 1 base, with 5 bases left between them. Germline loops: CDR1 SGHDN, CDR2 FVKESK. This chain's CDR3 is CASSQDRGTDTQYF. CDR3 nucleotide sequence: TGTGCCAGCAGCCAAGATAGGGGCACAGATACGCAGTATTTT.

This clone was seen only a few times. This chain joins TRBV7-9 and TRBJ2-7; no clear D gene. V was pared by 2 bases and J by 7 bases, with 6 bases between. The CDR3 sequence is 11 residues long. Germline V gene lookup returns CDR1 SEHNR and CDR2 FQNEAQ (reference sequence). The CDR3 is CASSLMREQYF. The CDR3 coding sequence is TGTGCCAGCAGCTTAATGAGGGAGCAGTACTTC.

The chain carries TRBV7-6 and TRBJ1-1, with a weak D call TRBD1 (6 bases). This CDR3 is built from 18 residues. CDR1 and CDR2 (germline): SGHVS, FNYEAQ. Deletions cut 2 bases from V and 0 bases from J, with 19 bases between. CDR3 DNA: TGTGCCAGCAGCTTACGGTCGAACCCCACAGGGATGAACACTGAAGCTTTCTTT. Translation: CASSLRSNPTGMNTEAFF.

V and J are TRBV5-1 and TRBJ1-4; tentative D call: TRBD1 (5 bases). Per the germline V gene, CDR1 is SGHRS and CDR2 is YFSETQ. There are 16 residues in the CDR3. The V end was cut by 1 base, the J end by 6 bases, with 16 bases between. CDR3 loop: CASSLTVSGEYEKLFF. The DNA for the CDR3 is TGCGCCAGCAGCTTGACTGTCTCGGGGGAGTATGAAAAACTGTTTTTT.

Only one count was recorded for this clone. This chain joins TRBV23-1 and TRBJ2-7; D is undetermined. TRBV23-1 is noted as an ORF with a role that remains uncertain. This CDR3 has 12 residues. Trimming removed 4 bases at V and 3 bases at J, with 7 bases between. The CDR3 protein is CASSRTFYEQYV. The CDR3 region has the DNA TGCGCCAGCAGTCGGACCTTCTACGAGCAGTACGTC.

The chain has TRBV6-5 and TRBJ1-6, with no clear D. The CDR3 loop spans 13 amino acids. Trimming pared 6 bases from V and 8 bases from J, leaving 11 bases between. CDR1 MNHEY and CDR2 SVGAGI come from the germline V gene. The CDR3 reads CASRSYGDSPLHF. DNA for the CDR3: TGTGCCAGCAGGAGCTATGGGGATTCACCCCTCCACTTT.

The chain joins TRBV6-5 to TRBJ1-5, with a weak D call TRBD1 (6 bases). The CDR3 totals 15 residues. The V and J ends lost 10 bases and 3 bases respectively, with 19 bases between them. Looked up from germline, CDR1 is MNHEY and CDR2 is SVGAGI. The CDR3 loop is CANPQGKPTNQPQHF. In DNA, the CDR3 is TGTGCCAACCCCCAGGGGAAGCCCACCAATCAGCCCCAGCATTTT.

The sample holds one count of this clone. The CDR3: CALGQGQHSFSGNTIYF. DNA for the CDR3: TGTGCCCTCGGACAGGGCCAGCATTCCTTCTCTGGAAACACCATATATTTT. V is TRBV30 and J is TRBJ1-3; 8 nucleotides align to TRBD1. The germline V gene has CDR1 GTSNPN and CDR2 SVGIG (reference sequence). The length of the CDR3 is 17 residues. The V and J ends lost 8 bases and 0 bases, in that order; junction bases with no gene match: 15.

The rearrangement links TRBV7-9 to TRBJ2-1; the match to TRBD2 covers 14 bases. This CDR3 spans 17 amino acids. Losses at the gene ends were 1 base for V and 9 bases for J; bases not matched to a gene: 8. Germline-derived CDR1 and CDR2 are SEHNR and FQNEAQ (reference sequence). CDR3 loop: CASSLGSGTSGSGEQFF. DNA of the CDR3: TGTGCCAGCAGCTTAGGGAGTGGGACTAGCGGGAGTGGTGAGCAGTTCTTC. Based on the CDR3 plus reference TRBV7-9 and TRBJ2-1, the full variable domain is DTGVSQNPRHKITKRGQNVTFRCDPISEHNRLYWYRQTLGQGPEFLTYFQNEAQLEKSRLLSDRFSAERPKGSFSTLEIQRTEQGDSAMYLCASSLGSGTSGSGEQFFGPGTRLTVL.

With respect to this clone: Other DNA sequences from this sample encode an identical CDR3 as well. This rearrangement joins TRBV18 to TRBJ2-1, with D possibly TRBD2 on 6 matching bases. The V gene's germline CDR1 is KGHSH and CDR2 LQKENI. CDR3 size: 15 residues. Trimming took 2 bases from V and 5 from J, leaving 13 bases between them. The CDR3 nucleotides read TGTGCCAGCTCACCATTAGGAGGGTCTGACAATGAGCAGTTCTTC. Translation: CASSPLGGSDNEQFF.

The chain links TRBV7-2 to TRBJ2-3; 16 nucleotides match TRBD2. This CDR3 comprises 19 residues. Germline V CDR1 and CDR2: SGHTA, FQGNSA. V shed 5 bases, J shed 2 bases, and the junction held 10 bases outside the gene matches. The CDR3 nucleotides read TGTGCCAGCAGCCCGATCCCGGGACTAGCGGGGGGGGCCACAGATACGCAGTATTTT. This encodes CASSPIPGLAGGATDTQYF.

The rearrangement uses TRBV27 and TRBJ2-5; no clear D. The CDR3 extends over 15 amino acids. Germline lookup yields CDR1 MNHEY and CDR2 SMNVEV (reference sequence). Trimming stripped 6 bases from V and 7 bases from J, with 21 bases between. In DNA, the CDR3 is TGTGCCAGCAGCAACGACGGAAACCGCCTCGGGACCCAGTACTTC. Translated: CASSNDGNRLGTQYF.

The chain recombines TRBV5-1 with TRBJ2-3, with D unresolved. Germline lookup yields CDR1 SGHRS and CDR2 YFSETQ. Trimming took 1 base from V and 2 from J, leaving 11 bases between them. The CDR3 covers 15 residues. CDR3 in amino acids: CASSLIATFTDTQYF. The CDR3 DNA sequence: TGCGCCAGCAGCTTGATTGCCACCTTCACAGATACGCAGTATTTT.

In DNA, the CDR3 is TGTGCCAGCAGACCCGACAGGGGATCTGGAAACACCATATATTTT. Its translation: CASRPDRGSGNTIYF. This sequence joins TRBV6-5 and TRBJ1-3, with 8 positions matching TRBD1. The germline gives CDR1 MNHEY, CDR2 SVGAGI. The CDR3 has 15 amino acids. The J segment lost 1 base and the V segment lost 6 bases, leaving 5 bases of the junction unmatched.

V usage is TRBV20-1 and J usage is TRBJ2-3; D ambiguous. V was pared by 3 bases and J by 4 bases, with 23 bases between. Germline lookup yields CDR1 DFQATT and CDR2 SNEGSKA (reference sequence). CDR3 size: 17 residues. CDR3 protein: CSASPRPMFNRADTQYF. CDR3 bases: TGCAGTGCTAGTCCTCGGCCTATGTTTAACCGTGCAGATACGCAGTATTTT.

A word on this clone: The sample contains more than one DNA sequence encoding this CDR3. The rearrangement joins TRBV11-2 to TRBJ2-7; D remains ambiguous. The CDR3 contains 12 residues. In germline, CDR1 is SGHAT, CDR2 FQNNGV. Trimming cost V 1 base and J 1 base, with 2 bases left between them. For the CDR3, the DNA is TGTGCCAGCAGCTTAGGGTCCTACGAGCAGTACGTC. Encoded protein: CASSLGSYEQYV.

The V gene is TRBV28, the J gene TRBJ2-3; D remains ambiguous. Trimming took off 4 bases at V and 0 bases at J, with 17 bases between the two ends. This CDR3 is 17 amino acids long. Germline CDR1 is MDHEN and CDR2 is SYDVKM. The CDR3 coding sequence is TGTGCCAGCAGTTCTACAACTCTCGAGTGGAGCACAGATACGCAGTATTTT. This translates into CASSSTTLEWSTDTQYF.

V is TRBV6-5 and J is TRBJ2-7; the D gene is possibly TRBD2 (5 bases). This CDR3 comprises 13 residues. Germline V CDR1 and CDR2: MNHEY, SVGAGI. Trimming shortened V by 8 bases and J by 5 bases, and 16 bases separated the two germline ends. DNA of the CDR3: TGTGCCAGCTTCTCGTCGGGGATAAACGAGCAGTACGTC. Its translation: CASFSSGINEQYV.

The rearrangement links TRBV7-2 to TRBJ2-7; no firm D call. This CDR3 is built from 15 residues. CDR1 is SGHTA and CDR2 is FQGNSA in the germline V gene. V was cut by 0 bases and J by 2 bases, with 11 bases left in between. The DNA of the CDR3 is TGTGCCAGCAGCTTAGCGCTGTACAGAACCTACGAGCAGTACTTC. It is translated as CASSLALYRTYEQYF.

The J gene is TRBJ2-1, the V gene TRBV19, with TRBD1 matching over 8 bases. Trimming removed 3 bases from V and 8 bases from J; junction bases left unmatched: 15. Germline V lookup: CDR1 LNHDA, CDR2 SQIVND (reference sequence). The CDR3 runs 17 residues. The CDR3 bases are TGTGCCAGTAGTATTTTAAGCAGGGCCTACAGGGGGGATGAGCAGTTCTTC. Translation: CASSILSRAYRGDEQFF.

The chain combines TRBV11-3 with TRBJ1-2; tentatively, D is TRBD1 (5 bases). Germline V gives CDR1 SGHNT, CDR2 YENEEA. This CDR3 has 15 amino acids. V lost 4 bases and J 3 bases, leaving 15 bases between the germline ends. This CDR3 reads CASSSQYETDYGYTF. The CDR3 DNA reads as TGTGCCAGCAGCTCCCAATACGAGACAGACTATGGCTACACCTTC.

V gene TRBV7-6 combines with J gene TRBJ2-7; D not certain. Germline V gives CDR1 SGHVS, CDR2 FNYEAQ. This CDR3 region has 13 residues. V was trimmed by 5 bases and J by 3 bases, leaving 11 bases between them. The CDR3 region has the DNA TGTGCCAGCAGCGCCGGGCTCCTCTACGAGCAGTACTTC. Translation gives CASSAGLLYEQYF.

The J gene is TRBJ1-1, the V gene TRBV5-4; D is unclear. Germline V lookup: CDR1 SGHNT, CDR2 YYREEE (reference sequence). The CDR3 totals 14 residues. V shed 5 bases and J shed 1 base, with 12 bases lying between them. This CDR3 reads CASREALGNTEAFF. The CDR3 DNA sequence: TGTGCCAGCAGGGAAGCTCTGGGGAACACTGAAGCTTTCTTT. Filled out from reference TRBV5-4 and TRBJ1-1, the complete variable domain reads ETGVTQSPTHLIKTRGQQVTLRCSSQSGHNTVSWYQQALGQGPQFIFQYYREEENGRGNFPPRFSGLQFPNYSSELNVNALELDDSALYLCASREALGNTEAFFGQGTRLTVV.

V is TRBV6-1 and J is TRBJ2-7; 9 positions match TRBD2. The CDR3 consists of 15 residues. Germline V gene sequence: CDR1 MNHNS, CDR2 SASEGT. Unmatched junction bases numbered 9, after V lost 2 bases and J lost 7 bases. The CDR3 loop reads CASSESGGRAREQYV. DNA for the CDR3: TGTGCCAGCAGTGAAAGCGGCGGGAGGGCTCGAGAGCAGTACGTC.